The 8 T cell receptor beta chains in this list originate from one sample, sequenced in a study of T cell responses to AZD1222 COVID-19 vaccine. Here immunoSEQ multiplex PCR was the method, and the copy in TCRdb shows in-frame clones only, minus some. The table includes about 130,000 clones, approximately 85% detected once. The specimen was peripheral blood, collected on day 0 of AZD1222 vaccination. All receptors derive from an adult in good health.

J is TRBJ1-3 and V is TRBV29-1; 9 bases are shared with TRBD1. V shed 6 bases and J 1 base; nucleotides not matched to a gene: 7. The CDR3 consists of 15 residues. The V gene's germline CDR1 is SQVTM and CDR2 ANQGSEA. The CDR3 here is CSVLGTGYSGNTIYF. Here the CDR3 DNA reads TGCAGCGTACTCGGGACAGGGTATTCTGGAAACACCATATATTTT.

The gene calls are TRBV30 and TRBJ1-5; D possibly corresponds to TRBD1 (6 bases). V dropped 2 bases and J dropped 7 bases, with 12 bases sitting between them. CDR3 length equals 13 residues. Germline V lookup: CDR1 GTSNPN, CDR2 SVGIG (reference sequence). The CDR3 spells CAWSSGGPQPQHF. CDR3 nucleotides: TGTGCCTGGAGTTCGGGGGGCCCACAGCCCCAGCATTTT.

The chain is built from TRBV21-1 and TRBJ1-5. TRBV21-1 is marked as a pseudogene. The CDR3 is 14 amino acids. This CDR3 reads CASSKDNPAEPQHF. The CDR3 coding sequence is TGTGCCAGCAGCAAAGATAATCCCGCGGAGCCCCAGCATTTT.

The chain joins TRBV5-5 to TRBJ1-6; weak D call: TRBD1 (5 bases). Trimming cost V 4 bases and J 7 bases, with 9 bases left between them. This CDR3 is 13 amino acids long. The germline V gene encodes CDR1 SGHKS and CDR2 YYEKEE (reference sequence). For the CDR3, the DNA is TGTGCCAGCAGCCAAGGGGCGAATTCACCCCTCCACTTT. Its protein is CASSQGANSPLHF.

The chain combines TRBV7-9 with TRBJ2-2; a possible D gene is TRBD2 (6 bases). Germline CDR1 SEHNR, CDR2 FQNEAQ (reference sequence). V was pared by 5 bases and J by 2 bases, with 15 bases between. This CDR3 is 16 amino acids long. This chain's CDR3 is CASSPFQGGNTGELFF. For the CDR3, the DNA is TGTGCCAGCAGCCCGTTCCAGGGAGGTAACACCGGGGAGCTGTTTTTT. Supplemented by reference TRBV7-9 and TRBJ2-2, the full variable domain reads DTGVSQNPRHKITKRGQNVTFRCDPISEHNRLYWYRQTLGQGPEFLTYFQNEAQLEKSRLLSDRFSAERPKGSFSTLEIQRTEQGDSAMYLCASSPFQGGNTGELFFGEGSRLTVL.

This clone was detected only a few times. The rearrangement joins TRBV5-4 to TRBJ2-2, with TRBD1 identical over 7 bases. Germline V gene lookup returns CDR1 SGHNT and CDR2 YYREEE (reference sequence). V shed 4 bases, J shed 4 bases, and the junction held 16 bases outside the gene matches. The CDR3 loop spans 18 amino acids. The CDR3 loop is CASSAGQAFAGVTGELFF. In nucleotides, the CDR3 is TGTGCCAGCAGCGCCGGACAGGCGTTTGCGGGTGTCACCGGGGAGCTGTTTTTT.

J is TRBJ2-3 and V is TRBV7-8, with TRBD2 matching 9 bases. The CDR3 length is 17 residues. The germline V gene encodes CDR1 SGHVS and CDR2 FQNEAQ. Trimming took 9 bases from V and 1 from J; bases not matched to a gene: 14. CDR3 residues: CASLGVGTSSRTDTQYF. The CDR3 coding sequence is TGTGCCAGTTTGGGAGTGGGGACTAGCAGCCGCACAGATACGCAGTATTTT.

The gene calls are TRBV28 and TRBJ1-2; TRBD1 agrees at 7 bases. V lost 4 bases and J lost 2; bases outside the gene matches: 1. Germline V lookup: CDR1 MDHEN, CDR2 SYDVKM. The CDR3 has 13 residues. The CDR3 coding sequence is TGTGCCAGCAGTTCGACAGGGAACTATGGCTACACCTTC. Translation: CASSSTGNYGYTF.